Listed here are 17 T cell receptor beta chains from one sample, sequenced in a study of blood T cell repertoires in COVID-19. The assay was immunoSEQ multiplex PCR, and TCRdb's table has in-frame clones only and misses some. The table records over 40,000 clones, about 86% of them present only once. Sequencing was carried out using peripheral blood. The receptors stem from an elderly woman with acute or convalescent COVID-19.

The V and J genes are TRBV2 and TRBJ1-6, with 7 positions matching TRBD1. Unmatched junction bases numbered 7, after V lost 8 bases and J lost 12 bases. Germline CDR1 SNHLY, CDR2 FYNNEI. This CDR3 has 12 amino acids. CDR3 nucleotides: TGTGCCAGCTTCGTTGGGGACAGACCCCTCCACTTT. Amino acid sequence: CASFVGDRPLHF.

The chain employs TRBV18 and TRBJ1-2, with D unresolved. CDR3 size: 13 residues. V dropped 3 bases and J dropped 1 base, with 6 bases sitting between them. The germline CDR1 and CDR2 sequences are KGHSH and LQKENI. This chain's CDR3 is CASSPGDNYGYTF. The CDR3, as DNA: TGTGCCAGCTCACCCGGGGATAACTATGGCTACACCTTC. The variable domain in full, with the rest retrieved from reference TRBV18 and TRBJ1-2, is NAGVMQNPRHLVRRRGQEARLRCSPMKGHSHVYWYRQLPEEGLKFMVYLQKENIIDESGMPKERFSAEFPKEGPSILRIQQVVRGDSAAYFCASSPGDNYGYTFGSGTRLTVV.

The rearrangement joins TRBV27 to TRBJ1-1, with D tentatively TRBD1 (5 bases). Germline CDR1 and CDR2: MNHEY and SMNVEV (reference sequence). This CDR3 region has 13 residues. V lost 7 bases and J lost 4, with 13 bases in between. CDR3 in amino acids: CASNHQGGTEAFF. The CDR3 nucleotides read TGTGCCAGCAATCATCAGGGAGGCACTGAAGCTTTCTTT.

The chain combines TRBV5-1 with TRBJ2-2; TRBD2 might be the D (5 bases). The CDR3 spans 17 residues. Trimming removed 1 base at V and 4 bases at J, with 17 bases between. The germline V gene has CDR1 SGHRS and CDR2 YFSETQ. The chain's CDR3 is CASSLRGPPAFTGELFF. CDR3 DNA sequence: TGCGCCAGCAGCTTGAGAGGGCCACCCGCCTTCACCGGGGAGCTGTTTTTT.

This rearrangement joins TRBV24-1 to TRBJ1-2; unclear D gene. Trimming removed 10 bases at V and 8 bases at J, with 7 bases between. CDR1 and CDR2 (germline): KGHDR, SFDVKD. The CDR3 runs to 9 residues. The CDR3 reads CATSVGYTF. The CDR3 DNA sequence: TGTGCCACTTCCGTCGGCTACACCTTC.

This clone was counted only a few times. This chain joins TRBV2 and TRBJ1-1; TRBD1 matches at 7 bases. Germline V lookup: CDR1 SNHLY, CDR2 FYNNEI. The CDR3 has 14 residues. V trimming: 4 bases; J trimming: 3 bases; junction bases outside the gene matches: 5. The CDR3 bases are TGTGCCAGCAGTGGACAGGGCTGGGACACTGAAGCTTTCTTT. It specifies CASSGQGWDTEAFF.

The chain employs TRBV6-5 and TRBJ1-1, with a weak D call TRBD1 (6 bases). The germline V and J ends were trimmed by 6 bases and 1 base, with 12 bases remaining between them. Germline loops: CDR1 MNHEY, CDR2 SVGAGI. This CDR3 comprises 14 residues. The CDR3 reads CASRYQGPNTEAFF. As DNA, the CDR3 is TGTGCCAGCAGATATCAGGGGCCGAACACTGAAGCTTTCTTT.

The chain joins TRBV4-1 to TRBJ2-1, with a tentative D call TRBD2 (6 bases). The CDR3 sequence is 15 residues long. The V end was cut by 0 bases, the J end by 9 bases, with 15 bases between. The germline CDR1 and CDR2 sequences are MGHRA and YSYEKL. In DNA, the CDR3 is TGCGCCAGCAGCCAAGAAGGGCTAGCGAGACCTGAGCAGTTCTTC. Translating gives CASSQEGLARPEQFF.

J is TRBJ1-4 and V is TRBV5-1; D may be TRBD1 (5 bases). V was clipped by 2 bases and J by 0 bases, with 8 bases between them. The CDR3 runs to 15 residues. Germline V lookup: CDR1 SGHRS, CDR2 YFSETQ. The CDR3 DNA reads as TGCGCCAGCAGCTTAACAGGAGCAACTAATGAAAAACTGTTTTTT. Translation: CASSLTGATNEKLFF.

This clone was seen a handful of times. The genes are TRBV7-9 and TRBJ2-7, with 7 bases matching TRBD2. The germline V gene has CDR1 SEHNR and CDR2 FQNEAQ (reference sequence). With V trimmed by 2 bases and J by 4 bases, 14 bases remained unmatched. There are 17 residues in the CDR3. This chain's CDR3 is CASSLWGGQQSSYEQYF. The CDR3 coding sequence is TGTGCCAGCAGCTTATGGGGAGGGCAGCAATCTTCGTACGAGCAGTACTTC.

This sequence joins TRBV5-5 and TRBJ2-3, with 7 bases identical to TRBD1. V was clipped by 2 bases and J by 6 bases; unmatched bases: 3. Germline loops: CDR1 SGHKS, CDR2 YYEKEE (reference sequence). The CDR3 is made up of 13 amino acids. The CDR3 nucleotides read TGTGCCAGCAGCTTTAGGGGGCAGGATACGCAGTATTTT. It specifies CASSFRGQDTQYF.

In regard to this clone: The sample carries other DNA sequences with the same CDR3. This chain uses TRBV5-1 with TRBJ2-3; TRBD1 agrees at 11 bases. The germline gives CDR1 SGHRS, CDR2 YFSETQ. J lost 3 bases, V lost 4 bases, and 4 bases had no gene match. CDR3 length: 15 residues. CDR3 coding DNA: TGCGCCAGCAGCAAGGGACAGGGGGGAACAGATACGCAGTATTTT. Translating it yields CASSKGQGGTDTQYF.

V usage is TRBV27 and J usage is TRBJ1-2, with D tentatively TRBD1 (6 bases). V was cut by 5 bases and J by 7 bases, with 17 bases left in between. Germline CDR1 and CDR2: MNHEY and SMNVEV (reference sequence). CDR3 length: 14 amino acids. CDR3 sequence reads: CASSPRLQGGGYTF. The CDR3 DNA sequence: TGTGCCAGCAGTCCCAGGCTACAGGGTGGTGGCTACACCTTC.

This chain's CDR3 is CASSLGPKDSPLHF. DNA of the CDR3: TGTGCCAGTAGCTTGGGCCCGAAAGATTCACCCCTCCACTTT. This sequence joins TRBV19 and TRBJ1-6, with no clear D. The CDR3 has 14 residues. The V and J ends lost 6 bases and 8 bases respectively, with 14 bases between them. The germline gives CDR1 LNHDA, CDR2 SQIVND (reference sequence). Looking up the rest from reference TRBV19 and TRBJ1-6 gives the full variable domain: DGGITQSPKYLFRKEGQNVTLSCEQNLNHDAMYWYRQDPGQGLRLIYYSQIVNDFQKGDIAEGYSVSREKKESFPLTVTSAQKNPTAFYLCASSLGPKDSPLHFGNGTRLTVT.

This chain connects TRBV6-5 to TRBJ1-4; no reliable D call. There are 13 residues in the CDR3. V gave up 0 bases and J gave up 6 bases, with 5 bases separating them. Germline V gene data show CDR1 as MNHEY and CDR2 as SVGAGI. The CDR3 nucleotides are TGTGCCAGCAGTTACTCGCCGGATGAAAAACTGTTTTTT. This codes for CASSYSPDEKLFF.

This sequence joins TRBV5-1 and TRBJ1-1; no clear D. The CDR3 contains 12 residues. V lost 3 bases to trimming and J lost 5 bases, with 8 bases between them. The germline gives CDR1 SGHRS, CDR2 YFSETQ. CDR3 bases: TGCGCCAGCAGCTCGGGAGGGACTGAAGCTTTCTTT. The encoded protein is CASSSGGTEAFF. The entire variable domain, with the rest obtained from reference TRBV5-1 and TRBJ1-1, is as follows: KAGVTQTPRYLIKTRGQQVTLSCSPISGHRSVSWYQQTPGQGLQFLFEYFSETQRNKGNFPGRFSGRQFSNSRSEMNVSTLELGDSALYLCASSSGGTEAFFGQGTRLTVV.

The chain is built from TRBV5-1 and TRBJ2-7; D call uncertain. The CDR3 covers 15 residues. Germline V gene sequence: CDR1 SGHRS, CDR2 YFSETQ. Trimming shortened V by 0 bases and J by 2 bases, and 12 bases separated the two germline ends. The CDR3 coding sequence is TGCGCCAGCAGCTTGGAGCAGGTTGGCACCTACGAGCAGTACTTC. Protein sequence: CASSLEQVGTYEQYF.